This T cell receptor (beta chain) was sequenced for a study of T cells after yellow fever vaccination. Study results and limitations: Among primary-vaccination clones, most reappeared after the booster, at 96% for CD4 and roughly 88% for CD8.

V was shortened by 1 base and J by 3 bases, with 8 bases between the two germline ends. Germline V gene sequence: CDR1 SGHDT, CDR2 YYEEEE. CDR3 length equals 13 residues. By 5'RACE template switching, TCR cDNA was produced, with a universal primer site and UMIs added in the process. TCRdb independently ran MiXCR on the 5' RACE reads; one entry per CDR3 protein. The table lists 50,000 to 75,000 distinct CDR3 sequences, about 5.6% of them singletons. This sequence originates from a man aged 18 to 30 who received the YFV17D yellow fever vaccine. The V gene is TRBV5-6, the J gene TRBJ2-7; D gene uncertain. The starting material was PBMCs, either bulk or a sorted T-cell subset (CD4+, CD8+, memory, or dextramer-sorted; not recorded which), obtained on the day of the yellow fever booster vaccination. The DNA of the CDR3 is TGTGCCAGCAGCTTGTGGTCGCACTACGAGCAGTACGTC. Translation: CASSLWSHYEQYV.